This record concerns one T cell receptor beta chain sequence. Clones were sequenced by immunoSEQ multiplex PCR, and TCRdb holds only the in-frame ones, with some missing. This sample has about 140,000 clones; about 90% occur once, and the top ten carry approximately 3.5%. This CDR3 comprises 14 residues. The V gene lost 7 bases and the J gene lost 0 bases, with 9 bases spanning the gap. Germline assignment: CDR1 SNHLY and CDR2 FYNNEI. This record comes from a study of T cell responses to AZD1222 COVID-19 vaccine. The sequence derives from an adult in good health. Sequencing used peripheral blood, obtained on day 0 of AZD1222 vaccination. The chain employs TRBV2 and TRBJ1-4; D ambiguous. DNA for the CDR3: TGTGCCAGCAATTCCGGTACAACTAATGAAAAACTGTTTTTT. This gives the protein CASNSGTTNEKLFF.